This T cell receptor (beta chain) was captured in a study of blood T cells in healthy people across ages. V was pared by 7 bases and J by 4 bases, with 7 bases of the junction left unmatched. CDR3 size: 13 residues. CDR1 SQVTM and CDR2 ANQGSEA come from the germline V gene. Healthy Caucasian individuals from Russia aged 6 to 90 served as donors. A second PCR, run for roughly 7 to 11 cycles, used a sample-barcoded 5' primer plus a J-beta primer mix. From the 5' RACE reads, TCRdb called clonotypes with MiXCR, one entry per CDR3 protein. The sample contains around 850,000 distinct CDR3 sequences, roughly 40% of which appear only once. This clonotype was seen many times.

This chain connects TRBV29-1 to TRBJ2-5; 9 bases line up with TRBD1. This sequence originates from a man between 18 and 29 years old in good health. The sample consisted of blood. CDR3 in DNA: TGCAGCGGCCAAGCGACAGGGGGAGAGACCCAGTACTTC. This gives the protein CSGQATGGETQYF.